These 8 T cell receptor beta chains originate from one sample sequenced in a study of blood T cell repertoires in COVID-19. Method: immunoSEQ multiplex PCR; TCRdb's copy keeps in-frame clones and lacks some. The table includes over 200,000 clones, roughly 87% detected once. Source material: peripheral blood. The receptors were gathered from a man aged 35 to 55 with active or convalescent COVID-19.

The table lists this clone with a few counts. The chain recombines TRBV19 with TRBJ1-2; D is unclear. V lost 9 bases, J lost 2 bases, and 25 bases lay in between. The CDR3 is 17 residues long. Germline V gene sequence: CDR1 LNHDA, CDR2 SQIVND (reference sequence). The CDR3 region is CASVPSAIRDLNYGYTF. The CDR3 nucleotides are TGTGCCAGCGTTCCCAGCGCCATCCGGGATCTCAACTATGGCTACACCTTC.

The rearrangement uses TRBV28 and TRBJ2-7; TRBD2 aligns across 8 bases. The CDR3 has 16 amino acids. The trim removed 3 bases at V and 1 base at J, leaving 8 bases unmatched. Germline CDR1 reads MDHEN; CDR2 reads SYDVKM. This chain's CDR3 is CASSLLLGGESYEQYF. CDR3 nucleotides: TGTGCCAGCAGTTTGCTCCTCGGGGGGGAATCCTACGAGCAGTACTTC.

The chain is built from TRBV11-2 and TRBJ1-3; D is perhaps TRBD1 (6 bases). The germline gives CDR1 SGHAT, CDR2 FQNNGV. The CDR3 is 16 amino acids. V lost 5 bases, J lost 0 bases, and 14 bases lay in between. The CDR3 sequence is CASSALQGFSGNTIYF. In DNA, the CDR3 is TGTGCCAGCAGCGCCTTACAGGGATTCTCTGGAAACACCATATATTTT.

The V gene is TRBV6-2 or TRBV6-3, the J gene TRBJ2-7; tentatively, D is TRBD2 (5 bases). The CDR3 totals 12 residues. Germline V gene sequence: CDR1 MNHEY, CDR2 SVGEGT. V lost 6 bases to trimming and J lost 7 bases, with 13 bases between them. DNA of the CDR3: TGTGCCAGCAGCCAACTTGGGAGTGAGCAGTACTTC. This codes for CASSQLGSEQYF.

The V gene is TRBV29-1, the J gene TRBJ1-5, with 8 bases that match TRBD1. The CDR3 sequence is 14 residues long. Germline-derived CDR1 and CDR2 are SQVTM and ANQGSEA. V shed 1 base, J shed 7 bases, and the junction held 6 bases outside the gene matches. CDR3: CSVEVTGGGQPQHF. The CDR3 DNA follows: TGCAGCGTTGAAGTCACAGGGGGTGGGCAGCCCCAGCATTTT.

This clone was detected once. The chain employs TRBV25-1 and TRBJ2-7, with D possibly being TRBD1 (6 bases). CDR1 and CDR2 from the germline V gene are MGHDK and SYGVNS. The CDR3 covers 13 residues. V dropped 7 bases and J dropped 6 bases, with 16 bases sitting between them. DNA of the CDR3: TGTGCCAGCACCCAGGGACAAAGAGCCGAGCAGTACTTC. Amino acids: CASTQGQRAEQYF.

The DNA of the CDR3 is TGTGCCAGCAGCTTCTCGGGACTAGCGGGAGGAAGGGGAGATACGCAGTATTTT. Translating it yields CASSFSGLAGGRGDTQYF. The chain has TRBV11-2 and TRBJ2-3; 15 positions match TRBD2. Trimming cost V 3 bases and J 5 bases; bases outside gene matches: 9. The CDR3 runs to 18 residues. Germline V CDR1 and CDR2: SGHAT, FQNNGV. The complete variable domain, with remaining parts taken from reference TRBV11-2 and TRBJ2-3, reads EAGVAQSPRYKIIEKRQSVAFWCNPISGHATLYWYQQILGQGPKLLIQFQNNGVVDDSQLPKDRFSAERLKGVDSTLKIQPAKLEDSAVYLCASSFSGLAGGRGDTQYFGPGTRLTVL.

The rearrangement joins TRBV27 to TRBJ1-2; D gene unclear. CDR1 and CDR2 (germline): MNHEY, SMNVEV (reference sequence). The ends were cut back, 0 bases at V and 6 bases at J, with 14 bases in the middle. This CDR3 is 15 amino acids long. CDR3 region: CASSLSAGSLNGYTF. Here the CDR3 DNA reads TGTGCCAGCAGTTTATCGGCAGGCTCTTTGAATGGCTACACCTTC.